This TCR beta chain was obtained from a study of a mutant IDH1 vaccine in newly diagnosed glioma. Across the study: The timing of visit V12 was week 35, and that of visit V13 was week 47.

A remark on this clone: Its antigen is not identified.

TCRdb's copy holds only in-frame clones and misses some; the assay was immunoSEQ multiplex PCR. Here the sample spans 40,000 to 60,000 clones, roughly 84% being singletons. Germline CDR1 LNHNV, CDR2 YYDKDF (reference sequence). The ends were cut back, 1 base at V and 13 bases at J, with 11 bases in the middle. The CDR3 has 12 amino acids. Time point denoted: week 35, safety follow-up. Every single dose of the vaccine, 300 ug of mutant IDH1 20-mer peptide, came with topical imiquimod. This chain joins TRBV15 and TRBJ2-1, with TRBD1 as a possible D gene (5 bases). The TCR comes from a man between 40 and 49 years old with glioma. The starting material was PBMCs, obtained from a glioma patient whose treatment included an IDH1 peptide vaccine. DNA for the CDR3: TGTGCCACCAGCAGAGTAGGGGCCCCACAGTTCTTC. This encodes CATSRVGAPQFF.